Listed here are 4 T cell receptor beta chains from one sample, sequenced in a study of blood T cells in healthy people across ages. Together with a sample-barcoded 5' primer, a J-beta primer mix was included in a second PCR lasting about 7 to 12 cycles. MiXCR was run by TCRdb on the 5' RACE reads, yielding one entry per CDR3 protein. The table records 380,000 or so distinct CDR3 sequences, approximately 52% of them present only once. Sequencing was done on a sample of blood. Receptor source: a man aged 55 to 70 in good health.

The CDR3 region has the DNA TGTGCCAGCAGCGGGAAGTACTCTTCCTACGAGCAGTACTTC. It is translated as CASSGKYSSYEQYF. The chain recombines TRBV6-1 with TRBJ2-7; TRBD2 is a possible D gene (5 bases). The germline V gene has CDR1 MNHNS and CDR2 SASEGT. The CDR3 is 14 residues long. V was pared by 6 bases and J by 1 base, with 13 bases between.

The V gene is TRBV13, the J gene TRBJ2-3; no firm D call. V was trimmed by 5 bases and J by 6 bases, leaving 12 bases between them. CDR1 is PRHDT, CDR2 FYEKMQ, per germline (reference sequence). The CDR3 is made up of 13 amino acids. The CDR3 sequence: CASSKPASDTQYF. CDR3 in DNA: TGTGCCAGCAGCAAGCCCGCTTCTGATACGCAGTATTTT.

In this sample, this clonotype turned up many times. With a much larger clone just one base away, this may be a read error. J is TRBJ2-5 and V is TRBV11-2; D perhaps matches TRBD2 (6 bases). This CDR3 has 16 amino acids. The germline V gene encodes CDR1 SGHAT and CDR2 FQNNGV. Trimming removed 5 bases from V and 1 base from J, with 17 bases in between. The CDR3 reads CASSPRLGAFQETQYF. CDR3 in DNA: TGTGCCAGCAGCCCGCGACTAGGGGCGTTCCAAGAGACCCAGTACTTC. Supplemented by reference TRBV11-2 and TRBJ2-5, the full variable domain reads EAGVAQSPRYKIIEKRQSVAFWCNPISGHATLYWYQQILGQGPKLLIQFQNNGVVDDSQLPKDRFSAERLKGVDSTLKIQPAKLEDSAVYLCASSPRLGAFQETQYFGPGTRLLVL.

The J gene is TRBJ2-5, the V gene TRBV14; D assignment may be TRBD1 or TRBD2 (5 bases each). The DNA end favors TRBJ2-7, so the J call may be wrong. The CDR3 is 13 amino acids. Germline values: CDR1 SGHDN, CDR2 FVKESK. The CDR3 region has the DNA TGTGCCAGCAGCCGGGGGTGGAACTACGAGCAGTACTTC. It codes for CASSRGWNYEQYF.